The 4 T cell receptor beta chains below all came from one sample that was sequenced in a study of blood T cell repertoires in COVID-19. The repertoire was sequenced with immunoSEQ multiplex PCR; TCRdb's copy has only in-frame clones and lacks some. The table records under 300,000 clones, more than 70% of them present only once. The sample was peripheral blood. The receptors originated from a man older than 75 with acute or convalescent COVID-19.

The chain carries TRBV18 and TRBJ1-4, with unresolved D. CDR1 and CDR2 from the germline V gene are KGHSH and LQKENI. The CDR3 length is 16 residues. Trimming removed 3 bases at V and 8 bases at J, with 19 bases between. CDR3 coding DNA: TGTGCCAGCTCACCGGGTATAATGACTAATGGGGAAAAACTGTTTTTT. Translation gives CASSPGIMTNGEKLFF.

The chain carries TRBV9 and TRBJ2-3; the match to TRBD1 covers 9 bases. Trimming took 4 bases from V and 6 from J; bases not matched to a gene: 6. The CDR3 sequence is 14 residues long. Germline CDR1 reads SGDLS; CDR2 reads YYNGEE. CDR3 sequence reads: CASSLTGGKDTQYF. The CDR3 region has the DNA TGTGCCAGCAGCCTAACAGGGGGCAAGGATACGCAGTATTTT.

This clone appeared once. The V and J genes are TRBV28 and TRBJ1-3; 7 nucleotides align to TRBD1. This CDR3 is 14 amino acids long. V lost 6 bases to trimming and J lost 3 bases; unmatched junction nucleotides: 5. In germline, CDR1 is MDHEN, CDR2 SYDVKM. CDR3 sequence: CASSLNRGGNTIYF. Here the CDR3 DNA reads TGTGCCAGCAGCCTAAACAGGGGTGGAAACACCATATATTTT.

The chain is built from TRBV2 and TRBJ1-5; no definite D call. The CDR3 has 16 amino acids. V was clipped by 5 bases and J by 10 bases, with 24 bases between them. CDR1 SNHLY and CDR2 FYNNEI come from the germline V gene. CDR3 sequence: CASSTQPPGSFEPQHF. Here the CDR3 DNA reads TGTGCCAGCAGTACCCAACCTCCGGGGTCATTCGAACCCCAGCATTTT.